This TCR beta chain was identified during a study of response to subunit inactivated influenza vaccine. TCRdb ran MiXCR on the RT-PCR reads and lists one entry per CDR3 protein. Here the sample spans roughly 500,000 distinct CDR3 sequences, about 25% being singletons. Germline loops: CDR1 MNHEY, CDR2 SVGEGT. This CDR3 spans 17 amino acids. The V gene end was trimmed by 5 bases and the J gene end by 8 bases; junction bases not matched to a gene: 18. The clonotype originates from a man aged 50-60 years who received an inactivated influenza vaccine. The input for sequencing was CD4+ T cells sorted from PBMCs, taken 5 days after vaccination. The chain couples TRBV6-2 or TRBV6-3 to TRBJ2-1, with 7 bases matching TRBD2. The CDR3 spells CASSKPISGTTRDEQFF. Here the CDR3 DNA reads TGTGCCAGCAGTAAACCGATTTCCGGGACTACCAGGGATGAGCAGTTCTTC.